Listed here are 32 T cell receptor beta chains from one sample, sequenced in a study of blood T cell repertoires in COVID-19. Only in-frame clones appear in the TCRdb table, and some are missing; sequencing was by immunoSEQ multiplex PCR. Of about 260,000 clones listed, 80% to 90% are singletons. The specimen sequenced was PBMCs or T cells enriched from blood (not recorded which). All receptors derive from a middle-aged woman who had been exposed to COVID-19.

This chain links TRBV2 with TRBJ2-7, with D perhaps TRBD2 (6 bases). This CDR3 is built from 16 residues. Trimming stripped 4 bases from V and 2 bases from J, with 18 bases between. The germline gives CDR1 SNHLY, CDR2 FYNNEI. DNA of the CDR3: TGTGCCAGCAGTGCCCCCCCCGGGGGACCTCCCTACGAGCAGTACTTC. Amino acids: CASSAPPGGPPYEQYF.

This clone was observed a handful of times. The chain couples TRBV4-1 to TRBJ2-6; 8 bases fit TRBD1. The V segment lost 2 bases and the J segment 2 bases; nucleotides outside the gene matches: 11. The germline V gene encodes CDR1 MGHRA and CDR2 YSYEKL. This CDR3 spans 19 amino acids. CDR3 residues: CASSQTSPGGFTGANVLTF. CDR3 sequence (DNA): TGCGCCAGCAGCCAAACCAGTCCAGGGGGCTTTACTGGGGCCAACGTCCTGACTTTC.

The chain carries TRBV12-3 or TRBV12-4 and TRBJ1-2; D is perhaps TRBD1 (5 bases). CDR3 length equals 12 residues. The germline V and J ends were trimmed by 3 bases and 6 bases, with 8 bases remaining between them. In DNA, the CDR3 is TGTGCCAGCAGTTTGTGGGGGGATGGCTACACCTTC. Translation: CASSLWGDGYTF.

On this clone: One end of the junction fails to match germline, which may point to a read error. The chain links TRBV5-1 to TRBJ2-1; perhaps TRBD1 as D (5 bases). Germline CDR1 reads SGHRS; CDR2 reads YFSETQ. The CDR3 has 14 amino acids. The CDR3 DNA follows: TGTGCCAGCAGCTTGGCGACGGACAACAATGAGCAGTTCTTC. Amino acid sequence: CASSLATDNNEQFF. Variable domain in full (rest from reference TRBV5-1 and TRBJ2-1): KAGVTQTPRYLIKTRGQQVTLSCSPISGHRSVSWYQQTPGQGLQFLFEYFSETQRNKGNFPGRFSGRQFSNSRSEMNVSTLELGDSALYLCASSLATDNNEQFFGPGTRLTVL.

On this clone: The sample has other DNA sequences that encode this CDR3 too. The chain uses TRBV27 and TRBJ1-6; 7 bases fit TRBD1. With V trimmed by 6 bases and J by 7 bases, 0 bases remained unmatched. The V gene's germline CDR1 is MNHEY and CDR2 SMNVEV (reference sequence). The CDR3 runs 12 residues. This chain's CDR3 is CASRQGNSPLHF. DNA of the CDR3: TGTGCCAGCAGACAGGGGAATTCACCCCTCCACTTT.

This chain links TRBV18 with TRBJ2-5; D might be TRBD2 (6 bases). Germline CDR1 reads KGHSH; CDR2 reads LQKENI. The CDR3 extends over 16 amino acids. Trimming cost V 4 bases and J 4 bases, with 19 bases left between them. The CDR3 coding sequence is TGTGCCAGCTCACGATCCGGGGGTACTAAGGGAGAGACCCAGTACTTC. Protein: CASSRSGGTKGETQYF. The full variable domain, rest sourced from reference TRBV18 and TRBJ2-5, is NAGVMQNPRHLVRRRGQEARLRCSPMKGHSHVYWYRQLPEEGLKFMVYLQKENIIDESGMPKERFSAEFPKEGPSILRIQQVVRGDSAAYFCASSRSGGTKGETQYFGPGTRLLVL.

V and J are TRBV12-5 and TRBJ1-5; D not certain. The CDR3 consists of 18 residues. V lost 0 bases and J 2 bases, leaving 17 bases between the germline ends. The germline CDR1 and CDR2 sequences are LGHNT and FRNRAP. The DNA for the CDR3 is TGTGCTAGTGGTTTGGTCATTGGTGAGGCGGGAGGCAATCAGCCCCAGCATTTT. As protein: CASGLVIGEAGGNQPQHF.

Note on this clone: The junction shows a germline mismatch at one end, possibly a read error. This chain links TRBV15 with TRBJ1-4, with D hard to call. The CDR3 runs to 15 residues. The germline CDR1 and CDR2 sequences are LNHNV and YYDKDF (reference sequence). This chain's CDR3 is CATSRGAGSNEKLFF. In DNA form, the CDR3 reads TGTGCCACCAGCAGAGGTGCGGGATCTAACGAAAAACTGTTTTTT.

The V gene is TRBV24-1, the J gene TRBJ2-1, with TRBD1 identical over 8 bases. V shed 4 bases and J 10 bases; nucleotides not matched to a gene: 8. Germline values: CDR1 KGHDR, CDR2 SFDVKD. The CDR3 is 14 amino acids. CDR3 protein: CATSEPSRGPEQFF. CDR3 DNA sequence: TGTGCCACCAGTGAGCCCAGCAGGGGGCCCGAGCAGTTCTTC.

The chain combines TRBV4-1 with TRBJ1-2, with D uncertain. Trimming shortened V by 2 bases and J by 0 bases, and 7 bases separated the two germline ends. The CDR3 is made up of 14 amino acids. CDR1 is MGHRA and CDR2 is YSYEKL in the germline V gene. This CDR3 reads CASSQSIANYGYTF. CDR3 bases: TGCGCCAGCAGCCAAAGCATTGCTAACTATGGCTACACCTTC.

The V gene is TRBV5-1, the J gene TRBJ2-7; the match to TRBD2 covers 9 bases. The V and J ends lost 4 bases and 0 bases, in that order; junction bases with no gene match: 5. Germline assignment: CDR1 SGHRS and CDR2 YFSETQ. The CDR3 covers 15 residues. Written as DNA, the CDR3 is TGCGCCAGCAGCCCGGGACTAGCTGCCTCCTACGAGCAGTACTTC. Protein: CASSPGLAASYEQYF.

This chain connects TRBV7-2 to TRBJ2-5; 7 bases agree with TRBD2. Looked up from germline, CDR1 is SGHTA and CDR2 is FQGNSA. The CDR3 loop spans 14 amino acids. With 2 bases clipped from V and 2 bases from J, the junction kept 2 bases outside the gene matches. Here the CDR3 reads CASSLLAAQETQYF. The CDR3 DNA reads TGTGCCAGCAGCTTACTAGCGGCACAAGAGACCCAGTACTTC.

This clone was counted only a few times. The chain has TRBV11-3 and TRBJ2-5; 9 bases match TRBD2. This CDR3 has 18 amino acids. With V trimmed by 0 bases and J by 2 bases, 10 bases remained unmatched. Germline CDR1 is SGHNT and CDR2 is YENEEA. The DNA of the CDR3 is TGTGCCAGCAGCTTAGACTTCCTGAAGCGGGAGGTTCAAGAGACCCAGTACTTC. Its protein product is CASSLDFLKREVQETQYF.

This clone appeared a single time. The V call is TRBV28, the J call TRBJ1-5; a weak D match, TRBD1 (6 bases). CDR1 and CDR2 from the germline V gene are MDHEN and SYDVKM. This CDR3 has 16 amino acids. Trimming stripped 3 bases from V and 0 bases from J, with 12 bases between. The CDR3 protein is CASSFSTGGSNQPQHF. In DNA, the CDR3 is TGTGCCAGCAGTTTCTCGACAGGCGGTAGCAATCAGCCCCAGCATTTT.

The CDR3 sequence: CASSLDVSRRGGGYTF. The CDR3 bases are TGTGCCAGCAGCCTCGACGTTTCGAGACGCGGAGGGGGCTACACCTTC. The chain joins TRBV7-2 to TRBJ1-2; D unclear. The CDR3 extends over 16 amino acids. Germline loops: CDR1 SGHTA, CDR2 FQGNSA. Trimming left V 5 bases short and J 8 bases short, with 24 bases between.

The chain couples TRBV12-3 or TRBV12-4 to TRBJ1-2; TRBD1 agrees at 9 bases. The CDR3 sequence is 13 residues long. Losses at the gene ends were 3 bases for V and 7 bases for J; bases not matched to a gene: 3. CDR3 sequence reads: CASSFTGGFGYTF. Written as DNA, the CDR3 is TGTGCCAGCAGTTTTACAGGGGGCTTTGGCTACACCTTC.

This clone occurred many times. The chain uses TRBV4-2 and TRBJ1-1; 9 bases line up with TRBD1. With 4 bases clipped from V and 3 bases from J, the junction kept 9 bases outside the gene matches. The CDR3 is 16 amino acids. Germline V gene lookup returns CDR1 LGHNA and CDR2 YNFKEQ. CDR3 amino acids: CASSRWTGVPYTEAFF. The CDR3 nucleotides read TGTGCCAGCAGCCGGTGGACAGGGGTGCCGTACACTGAAGCTTTCTTT.

This chain uses TRBV6-6 with TRBJ1-6, with D unresolved. The germline gives CDR1 MNHNY, CDR2 SVGAGI (reference sequence). The CDR3 totals 14 residues. V was shortened by 0 bases and J by 10 bases, with 10 bases between the two germline ends. The CDR3 reads CASSYSRGGSPLHF. In DNA form, the CDR3 reads TGTGCCAGCAGTTACTCCCGGGGTGGCTCACCCCTCCACTTT.

This clone was observed many times. CDR3 in amino acids: CASSLSGYNEKLFF. DNA of the CDR3: TGTGCCAGCAGCTTATCCGGTTATAATGAAAAACTGTTTTTT. The chain joins TRBV7-2 to TRBJ1-4; D unresolved. The V gene lost 2 bases and the J gene lost 4 bases, with 8 bases spanning the gap. CDR3 length: 14 residues. Germline V CDR1 and CDR2: SGHTA, FQGNSA.

As regards this clone: Distinct nucleotide sequences in the sample also encode this CDR3. The V gene is TRBV12-3 or TRBV12-4, the J gene TRBJ1-5; TRBD1 matches 7 bases. CDR3 length: 13 residues. V lost 6 bases, J lost 4 bases, and 3 bases stayed unmatched. The DNA for the CDR3 is TGTGCCAGCAGACCGACAGGGAATCAGCCCCAGCATTTT. Translation gives CASRPTGNQPQHF.

The chain recombines TRBV28 with TRBJ1-2; 8 bases are a match to TRBD1. CDR1 MDHEN and CDR2 SYDVKM come from the germline V gene. V dropped 7 bases and J dropped 3; count of bases not matched to a gene: 10. CDR3 size: 15 residues. The CDR3 loop reads CASIRQGQRYYGYTF. The CDR3 region has the DNA TGTGCCAGCATTAGACAGGGGCAAAGATACTATGGCTACACCTTC.

V gene TRBV10-3 combines with J gene TRBJ1-5, with D possibly being TRBD1 (5 bases). Germline values: CDR1 ENHRY, CDR2 SYGVKD. V was pared by 4 bases and J by 3 bases, with 10 bases between. The CDR3 length is 14 residues. The CDR3 region is CAISVGDFNQPQHF. The CDR3 DNA reads as TGTGCCATCAGTGTTGGGGACTTCAATCAGCCCCAGCATTTT.

The chain joins TRBV2 to TRBJ1-1, with TRBD1 matching 11 bases. J lost 4 bases, V lost 5 bases, and 6 bases had no gene match. The germline CDR1 and CDR2 sequences are SNHLY and FYNNEI. CDR3 size: 15 residues. CDR3 in DNA: TGTGCCAGCAGTCTCCGGACAGGGGGCTCCACTGAAGCTTTCTTT. Encoded protein: CASSLRTGGSTEAFF.

The chain uses TRBV24-1 and TRBJ2-2; 7 nucleotides align to TRBD2. Germline CDR1 and CDR2: KGHDR and SFDVKD. The CDR3 spans 16 residues. V shed 1 base and J 5 bases; nucleotides not matched to a gene: 6. The CDR3 here is CATSDFDGRFTGELFF. CDR3 coding DNA: TGTGCCACCAGTGATTTCGACGGGAGGTTTACCGGGGAGCTGTTTTTT.

The chain recombines TRBV5-1 with TRBJ2-7; 7 bases fit TRBD2. In germline, CDR1 is SGHRS, CDR2 YFSETQ. The CDR3 is 15 residues long. V dropped 0 bases and J dropped 3; count of bases not matched to a gene: 6. The CDR3 region has the DNA TGCGCCAGCAGCTTGGGACTAGCCAGTATCTACGAGCAGTACTTC. Translating gives CASSLGLASIYEQYF.

The rearrangement links TRBV4-3 to TRBJ2-7; 11 positions match TRBD2. V was pared by 0 bases and J by 3 bases, with 10 bases of the junction left unmatched. Germline V gene lookup returns CDR1 LGHNA and CDR2 YSLEER. The CDR3 is 18 residues long. The CDR3 reads CASSQDALGLAVIYEQYV. The CDR3, as DNA: TGCGCCAGCAGCCAAGATGCCTTGGGACTAGCGGTAATCTACGAGCAGTACGTC.

A few counts support this clone. V is TRBV6-5 and J is TRBJ2-1, with D maybe TRBD2 (5 bases). V was pared by 7 bases and J by 0 bases, with 10 bases between. CDR1 and CDR2 from the germline V gene are MNHEY and SVGAGI. The CDR3 covers 14 residues. CDR3 nucleotide sequence: TGTGCCAGCATGCATCGGGACTCCTACAATGAGCAGTTCTTC. Translation: CASMHRDSYNEQFF.

This chain uses TRBV3-1 (or the pseudogene TRBV3-2) with TRBJ2-3; 9 bases fit TRBD2. The CDR3 has 16 residues. V shed 1 base and J 6 bases; nucleotides not matched to a gene: 8. Germline CDR1 LGHDT, CDR2 YNNKEL (reference sequence). CDR3 sequence (DNA): TGTGCCAGCAGCCAAGGCTTAGCGGGAGCAGGGGATACGCAGTATTTT. It specifies CASSQGLAGAGDTQYF.

The V gene is TRBV5-4, the J gene TRBJ2-7; tentative D call: TRBD1 (6 bases). The CDR3 is 15 amino acids. V lost 0 bases and J lost 1, with 11 bases in between. The germline gives CDR1 SGHNT, CDR2 YYREEE (reference sequence). CDR3 amino acids: CASSLGDKISYEQYF. As DNA, the CDR3 is TGTGCCAGCAGCTTGGGGGACAAAATTTCCTACGAGCAGTACTTC.

The V gene is TRBV4-1, the J gene TRBJ2-1; 13 nucleotides match TRBD2. V was pared by 2 bases and J by 4 bases, with 5 bases of the junction left unmatched. The CDR3 sequence is 17 residues long. CDR1 and CDR2 (germline): MGHRA, YSYEKL. The CDR3 DNA reads as TGCGCCAGCAGCCAATCATTACTAGCGGGAGGGTACAATGAGCAGTTCTTC. Translating gives CASSQSLLAGGYNEQFF.

V is TRBV28 and J is TRBJ1-4, with no clear D. Trimming left V 2 bases short and J 0 bases short, with 7 bases between. Germline CDR1 is MDHEN and CDR2 is SYDVKM. CDR3 length: 15 amino acids. CDR3 sequence (DNA): TGTGCCAGCAGTTTACAAGGAGCAACTAATGAAAAACTGTTTTTT. Encoded protein: CASSLQGATNEKLFF.

The chain links TRBV7-9 to TRBJ2-2; a possible D gene is TRBD2 (6 bases). The CDR3 totals 14 residues. Germline CDR1 is SEHNR and CDR2 is FQNEAQ (reference sequence). The V gene lost 0 bases and the J gene lost 8 bases, with 10 bases spanning the gap. CDR3 in amino acids: CASSLALLAGELFF. The CDR3 nucleotides read TGTGCCAGCAGCTTAGCGCTGCTAGCGGGGGAGCTGTTTTTT.